The 3 T cell receptor beta chains reported below all come from one sample, sequenced in a study of T-cell reconstitution after alpha-beta-depleted transplantation in children. This sample's TCRbeta library carried unique molecular identifier barcodes. TCRdb processed the PCR reads anew with MiXCR; each CDR3 protein has one entry. The repertoire holds approximately 980,000 distinct CDR3 sequences, with under 30% as singletons. The sample consisted of PBMCs, mostly from graft donor cells, taken 360 days after TCRalphabeta/CD19-depleted stem cell transplant. The receptors come from a boy under two years old who had a stem cell transplant for SCID, so the T cells may come from the graft donor.

This clonotype came up a few times. The chain uses TRBV7-8 and TRBJ2-2; D not resolved. With 2 bases removed from V and 4 bases from J, the gap between germline ends came to 11 bases. CDR3 length equals 15 residues. Germline V gene sequence: CDR1 SGHVS, CDR2 FQNEAQ. The CDR3 here is CASSLFEASTGELFF. For the CDR3, the DNA is TGTGCCAGCAGCTTATTTGAGGCTAGCACCGGGGAGCTGTTTTTT.

The rearrangement joins TRBV12-5 to TRBJ2-3, with 11 bases matching TRBD2. CDR3 length equals 15 residues. CDR1 and CDR2 from the germline V gene are LGHNT and FRNRAP. Trimming cost V 7 bases and J 4 bases; bases outside gene matches: 7. Written as DNA, the CDR3 is TGTGCTAGTGCCCATAGCGGGGGGGCTCCAGATACGCAGTATTTT. Translation: CASAHSGGAPDTQYF.

The gene calls are TRBV3-1 and TRBJ2-1, with 7 bases matching TRBD1. This CDR3 has 15 residues. The germline V gene encodes CDR1 LGHDT and CDR2 YNNKEL (reference sequence). The junction had 7 bases not matched to a gene; V was cut back by 6 bases and J by 2 bases. The CDR3 DNA reads TGTGCCAGCAGTCGCGACAGGGTGCCCTACAATGAGCAGTTCTTC. The encoded protein is CASSRDRVPYNEQFF.